The text below deals with one T cell receptor (beta chain). The antigen remains undetermined. Individuals selected for sequencing had exhibited CD8+CD57+ cell expansion on flow cytometry. The patients, all of them, had severe acquired aplastic anemia. These data originate in a study of CD8+CD57+ T cells in acquired aplastic anemia. At the level of the study: The sorted CD4+ and CD8+ cells yielded an average approximately 3 ug of DNA. The study, taken as a whole, reports: It was found that some 30 CD8+ CDR3 sequences were shared between patients and controls.

Both TCR beta VDJ combination and CDR3 sequence profiling were carried out. Genomic DNA was the template for this profiling. TCRdb itself ran the reads through MiXCR, one entry per CDR3 protein. The sample records over 150,000 distinct CDR3 sequences, 63% being singletons. The germline gives CDR1 DFQATT, CDR2 SNEGSKA (reference sequence). Trimming left V 0 bases short and J 4 bases short, with 7 bases between. The CDR3 length is 12 residues. The chain recombines TRBV20-1 with TRBJ2-7; D is perhaps TRBD1 (6 bases). This clonotype was obtained from a human donor with aplastic anemia. The sequenced sample was sorted CD4+, CD8+, or CD8+CD57+ T cells (not recorded which) from PBMCs. The chain's CDR3 is CSARDQGYEQYF. CDR3 sequence (DNA): TGCAGTGCTAGAGATCAGGGGTACGAGCAGTACTTC.